A single sample is the source of the 13 T cell receptor beta chains below, sequenced in a study of T-cell memory formation after mild COVID-19. Each CDR3 protein is one row after TCRdb ran MiXCR on the 5' RACE reads. The sample yields roughly 450,000 distinct CDR3 sequences, roughly 18% seen once. Sequenced material: PBMCs or a T cell subset sorted from them (not recorded which). The receptor source for this set is an adult woman who had mild COVID-19 (a few samples of this study predate the infection). Cell type and time point are not known.

Here the CDR3 DNA reads TGTGCCAGCAGCTTAGAAACCTGGGGGGAGAACACTGAAGCTTTCTTT. This encodes CASSLETWGENTEAFF. This chain joins TRBV7-9 and TRBJ1-1, with a weak D call TRBD1 (5 bases). Trimming stripped 1 base from V and 1 base from J, with 13 bases between. The CDR3 is made up of 16 amino acids. The V gene's germline CDR1 is SEHNR and CDR2 FQNEAQ (reference sequence).

This clonotype was counted between two and nine times. The V call is TRBV12-3 or TRBV12-4, the J call TRBJ1-4, with D possibly matching TRBD1 (5 bases). Trimming took off 7 bases at V and 0 bases at J, with 21 bases between the two ends. The CDR3 has 18 amino acids. Here the CDR3 reads CASIPSGGEQTTNEKLFF. In DNA form, the CDR3 reads TGTGCCAGCATTCCCTCGGGGGGAGAGCAGACAACTAATGAAAAACTGTTTTTT.

The CDR3 bases are TGCAGCGTTGGACAGGGGGCCTCCTCCTCTGGAAACACCATATATTTT. As protein: CSVGQGASSSGNTIYF. The rearrangement links TRBV29-1 to TRBJ1-3; 10 bases match TRBD1. V shed 4 bases and J 0 bases; nucleotides not matched to a gene: 6. The CDR3 is 16 amino acids. CDR1 SQVTM and CDR2 ANQGSEA come from the germline V gene. The variable domain in full, with the rest retrieved from reference TRBV29-1 and TRBJ1-3, is SAVISQKPSRDICQRGTSLTIQCQVDSQVTMMFWYRQQPGQSLTLIATANQGSEATYESGFVIDKFPISRPNLTFSTLTVSNMSPEDSSIYLCSVGQGASSSGNTIYFGEGSWLTVV.

This clonotype was counted between two and nine times. CDR3 loop: CASSPPGRGVGTEAFF. Written as DNA, the CDR3 is TGTGCCAGCTCACCACCGGGAAGGGGGGTTGGCACTGAAGCTTTCTTT. The genes are TRBV18 and TRBJ1-1, with D possibly matching TRBD1 (6 bases). Looked up from germline, CDR1 is KGHSH and CDR2 is LQKENI. V lost 0 bases, J lost 4 bases, and 15 bases lay in between. The CDR3 covers 16 residues.

This clonotype was counted a few times. One end of the junction is discordant with germline, which a read error may explain. The V and J genes are TRBV12-3 or TRBV12-4 and TRBJ2-4; no clear D gene. The CDR3 has 14 amino acids. In DNA form, the CDR3 reads TGTGCCAGCGGTTTTACACTAGCCAAAAACATTCAGTACTTC. Protein sequence: CASGFTLAKNIQYF.

A few counts support this clonotype. V usage is TRBV3-1 and J usage is TRBJ1-2, with 7 bases aligning to TRBD1. Germline V gene sequence: CDR1 LGHDT, CDR2 YNNKEL (reference sequence). This CDR3 contains 14 residues. Trimming took 1 base from V and 7 from J; bases not matched to a gene: 6. CDR3 protein: CASSQATGAGGYTF. CDR3 bases: TGTGCCAGCAGCCAAGCAACAGGGGCCGGTGGCTACACCTTC.

This chain links TRBV10-3 with TRBJ2-2; D gene unclear. V gave up 2 bases and J gave up 7 bases, with 5 bases separating them. The CDR3 is made up of 12 amino acids. Germline CDR1 ENHRY, CDR2 SYGVKD. In DNA form, the CDR3 reads TGTGCCATCAGTGAGACAAGCGGGGAGCTGTTTTTT. It encodes CAISETSGELFF.

This clonotype was recorded a few times. This chain joins TRBV12-3 or TRBV12-4 and TRBJ1-1; D is undetermined. The V end was cut by 2 bases, the J end by 7 bases, with 8 bases between. The CDR3 covers 12 residues. CDR3 amino acids: CASSLRSHEAFF. CDR3 nucleotide sequence: TGTGCCAGCAGTTTAAGGTCACATGAAGCTTTCTTT.

This clonotype was observed a few times. The CDR3 DNA follows: TGTGCCAGCAGTTATGACCCGGGCAACATTCAGTACTTC. This gives the protein CASSYDPGNIQYF. The chain joins TRBV7-3 to TRBJ2-4; D uncertain. The CDR3 sequence is 13 residues long. Trimming took 6 bases from V and 7 from J, leaving 13 bases between them. Germline V CDR1 and CDR2: SGHTA, FQGTGA.

This clonotype was counted only a few times. CDR3 coding DNA: TGTGCCAGCAGTTACGTGGGACCCTACGAGCAGTACTTC. It encodes CASSYVGPYEQYF. The V gene is TRBV6-5, the J gene TRBJ2-7, with D tentatively TRBD1 or TRBD2 (5 bases each). The germline V gene encodes CDR1 MNHEY and CDR2 SVGAGI. The CDR3 extends over 13 amino acids. V was shortened by 2 bases and J by 2 bases, with 7 bases between the two germline ends.

This clonotype was detected ten times or more. The DNA of the CDR3 is TGTGCCATCAGTGGGACCTCCGTCCCAGATACGCAGTATTTT. Protein product: CAISGTSVPDTQYF. The chain joins TRBV10-3 to TRBJ2-3; no definite D call. The CDR3 extends over 14 amino acids. CDR1 and CDR2 (germline): ENHRY, SYGVKD. V dropped 4 bases and J dropped 4 bases, with 12 bases sitting between them.

The chain is built from TRBV20-1 and TRBJ2-7; D remains unclear. This CDR3 is 13 amino acids long. Per germline, CDR1 DFQATT and CDR2 SNEGSKA (reference sequence). V gave up 3 bases and J gave up 0 bases, with 9 bases separating them. This chain's CDR3 is CSASEQASYEQYF. The CDR3 DNA sequence: TGCAGTGCTAGTGAGCAGGCCTCCTACGAGCAGTACTTC.

The chain links TRBV24-1 to TRBJ2-2; tentative D call: TRBD1 (5 bases). This CDR3 has 16 residues. CDR1 and CDR2 (germline): KGHDR, SFDVKD. Trimming left V 6 bases short and J 8 bases short, with 21 bases between. The CDR3 loop is CATSSSTMGRPGELFF. CDR3 DNA sequence: TGTGCCACCAGTTCTAGTACGATGGGGCGACCGGGGGAGCTGTTTTTT.